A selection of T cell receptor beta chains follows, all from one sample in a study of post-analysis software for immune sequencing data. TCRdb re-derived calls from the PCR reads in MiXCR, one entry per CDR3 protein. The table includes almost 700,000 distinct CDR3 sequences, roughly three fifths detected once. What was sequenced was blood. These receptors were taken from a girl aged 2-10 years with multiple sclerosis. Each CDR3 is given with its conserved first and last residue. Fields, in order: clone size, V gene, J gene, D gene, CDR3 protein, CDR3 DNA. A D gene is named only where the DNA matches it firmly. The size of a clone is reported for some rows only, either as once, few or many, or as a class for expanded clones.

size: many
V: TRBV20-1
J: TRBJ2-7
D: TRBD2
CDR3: CSATGTSVAYEQYF
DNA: TGCAGTGCTACCGGGACTAGCGTAGCCTACGAGCAGTACTTC

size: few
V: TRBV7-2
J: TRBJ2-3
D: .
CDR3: CASSLVVTQATDTQYF
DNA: TGTGCCAGCAGCTTAGTCGTGACGCAGGCAACCGATACGCAGTATTTT

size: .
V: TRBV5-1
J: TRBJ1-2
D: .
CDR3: CASSPTRPSYGYTF
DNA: TGCGCCAGCAGCCCAACGAGGCCTTCCTATGGCTACACCTTC

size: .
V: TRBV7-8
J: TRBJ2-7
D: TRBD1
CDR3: CASSIAPTGATYEQYF
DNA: TGTGCCAGCAGCATCGCGCCGACAGGGGCCACCTACGAGCAGTACTTC

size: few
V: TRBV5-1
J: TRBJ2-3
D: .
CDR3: CASSSPSSDTQYF
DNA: TGCGCCAGCAGTTCGCCATCTTCAGATACGCAGTATTTT

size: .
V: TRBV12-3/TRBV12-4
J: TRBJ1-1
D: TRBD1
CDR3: CASFMRTGAGGTEAFF
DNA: TGTGCCAGCTTTATGCGGACAGGGGCAGGTGGCACTGAAGCTTTCTTT

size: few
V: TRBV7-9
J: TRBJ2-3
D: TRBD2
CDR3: CASSPGTSGLADTQYF
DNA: TGTGCCAGCAGCCCCGGGACTAGCGGTTTAGCAGATACGCAGTATTTT

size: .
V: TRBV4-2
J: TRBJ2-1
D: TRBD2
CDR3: CASSMRTSGDVSYNEQFF
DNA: TGTGCCAGCAGCATGCGAACTAGCGGGGATGTCTCCTACAATGAGCAGTTCTTC

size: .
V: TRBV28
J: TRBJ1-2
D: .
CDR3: CASQRGGADGYTF
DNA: TGTGCCAGCCAACGCGGGGGCGCGGACGGCTACACCTTC

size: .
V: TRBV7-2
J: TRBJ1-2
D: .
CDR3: CASSLWTANYGYTF
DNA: TGTGCCAGCAGCCTCTGGACAGCTAACTATGGCTACACCTTC

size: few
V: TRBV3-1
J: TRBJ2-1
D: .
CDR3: CASSQAPHNEQFF
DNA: TGTGCCAGCAGCCAAGCCCCCCACAATGAGCAGTTCTTC

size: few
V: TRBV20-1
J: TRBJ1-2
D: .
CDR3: CSARGTAYGYTF
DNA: TGCAGTGCTAGAGGGACAGCCTATGGCTACACCTTC

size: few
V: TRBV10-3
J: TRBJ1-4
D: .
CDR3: CAISASRGEDEEKLFF
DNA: TGTGCCATCAGTGCCAGTAGGGGTGAGGACGAGGAAAAACTGTTTTTT

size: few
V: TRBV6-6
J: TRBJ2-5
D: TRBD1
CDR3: CASSYFGQEQETQYF
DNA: TGTGCCAGCAGTTACTTCGGACAGGAACAAGAGACCCAGTACTTC

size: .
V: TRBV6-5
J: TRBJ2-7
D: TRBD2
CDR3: CASSYGAGGPRGEQYF
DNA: TGTGCCAGCAGTTACGGCGCGGGAGGGCCTCGAGGCGAGCAGTACTTC

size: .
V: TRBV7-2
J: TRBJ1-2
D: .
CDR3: CASSSGTDSYGYTF
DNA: TGTGCCAGCAGCTCCGGGACGGACTCCTATGGCTACACCTTC

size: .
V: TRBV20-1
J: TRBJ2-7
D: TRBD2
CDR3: CSASTSGSNEQYF
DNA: TGCAGTGCTAGTACAAGCGGGAGCAACGAGCAGTACTTC

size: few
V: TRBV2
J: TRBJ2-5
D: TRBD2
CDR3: CASCLAGETQYF
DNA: TGTGCCAGCTGCCTAGCGGGGGAGACCCAGTACTTC

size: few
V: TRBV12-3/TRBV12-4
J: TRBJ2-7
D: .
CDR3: CARQALPGEQYF
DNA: TGTGCCAGACAGGCCCTCCCCGGCGAGCAGTACTTC

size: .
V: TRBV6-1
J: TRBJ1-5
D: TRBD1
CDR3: CASARDRGALGGNQPQHF
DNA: TGTGCCAGCGCCCGGGACAGGGGTGCTTTGGGGGGCAATCAGCCCCAGCATTTT

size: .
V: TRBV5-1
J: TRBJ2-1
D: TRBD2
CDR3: CASSPQRTSGPTYNEQFF
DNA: TGCGCCAGCAGCCCTCAGCGGACTAGCGGTCCGACCTACAATGAGCAGTTCTTC

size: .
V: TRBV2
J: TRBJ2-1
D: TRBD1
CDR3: CASSEQGASSIEQFF
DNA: TGTGCCAGCAGTGAACAGGGGGCGAGTAGTATTGAGCAGTTCTTC

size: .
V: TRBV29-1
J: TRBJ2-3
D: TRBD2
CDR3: CSVPSSGPSTDTQYF
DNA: TGCAGCGTCCCCTCTAGCGGGCCCAGCACAGATACGCAGTATTTT

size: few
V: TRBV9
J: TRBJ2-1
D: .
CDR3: CASSVGGGSEQFF
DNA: TGTGCCAGCAGCGTTGGAGGGGGCAGTGAGCAGTTCTTC

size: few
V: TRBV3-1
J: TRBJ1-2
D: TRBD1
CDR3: CASRGQNYGYTF
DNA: TGTGCCAGCAGGGGACAGAACTATGGCTACACCTTC

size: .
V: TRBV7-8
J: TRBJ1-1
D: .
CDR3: CASSTQEPTWSEAFF
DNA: TGTGCCAGCAGCACACAGGAACCCACCTGGTCTGAAGCTTTCTTT

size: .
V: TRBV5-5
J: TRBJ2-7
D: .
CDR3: CASSLEWGSDEQYF
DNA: TGTGCCAGCAGCTTGGAATGGGGAAGCGACGAGCAGTACTTC

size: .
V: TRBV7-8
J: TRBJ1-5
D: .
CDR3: CASSQSTGPYSNQPQHF
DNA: TGTGCCAGCAGCCAATCGACAGGACCATATAGCAATCAGCCCCAGCATTTT

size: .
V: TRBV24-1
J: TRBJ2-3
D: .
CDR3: CATSARGGTQYF
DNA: TGTGCCACCAGTGCAAGGGGGGGTACGCAGTATTTT

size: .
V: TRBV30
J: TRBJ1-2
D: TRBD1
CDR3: CAWRGTAGLSGYTF
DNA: TGTGCCTGGAGGGGGACAGCGGGTCTGAGCGGCTACACCTTC

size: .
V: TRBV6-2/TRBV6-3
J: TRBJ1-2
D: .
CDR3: CASPFPQRSVLRDYGYTF
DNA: TGTGCCAGCCCTTTTCCTCAACGGTCCGTCCTCCGTGACTATGGCTACACCTTC

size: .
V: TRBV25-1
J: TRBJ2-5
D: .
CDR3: CASSEGTGALQETQYF
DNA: TGTGCCAGCAGTGAAGGTACAGGAGCCCTCCAAGAGACCCAGTACTTC

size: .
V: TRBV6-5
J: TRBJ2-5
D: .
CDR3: CASSYVGTETQYF
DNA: TGTGCCAGCAGTTACGTGGGCACGGAGACCCAGTACTTC

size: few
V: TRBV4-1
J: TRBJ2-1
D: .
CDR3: CASSRTEGGLDEQFF
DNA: TGCGCCAGCAGCCGGACTGAGGGGGGGCTTGATGAGCAGTTCTTC

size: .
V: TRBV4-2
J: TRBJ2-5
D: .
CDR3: CASSLTTGRETQYF
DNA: TGTGCCAGCAGCCTCACGACTGGGAGAGAGACCCAGTACTTC

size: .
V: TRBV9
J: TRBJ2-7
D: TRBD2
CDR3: CASTPGSSGTEQYF
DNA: TGTGCCAGCACCCCAGGGTCCAGCGGGACCGAGCAGTACTTC

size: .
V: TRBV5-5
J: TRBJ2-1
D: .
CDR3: CASSPQGTGGVEQFF
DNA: TGTGCCAGCAGCCCGCAGGGGACCGGCGGGGTAGAGCAGTTCTTC

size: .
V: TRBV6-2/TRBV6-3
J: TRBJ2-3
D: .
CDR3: CASSYSNGLFTDTQYF
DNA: TGTGCCAGCAGTTACTCGAATGGTCTATTCACAGATACGCAGTATTTT

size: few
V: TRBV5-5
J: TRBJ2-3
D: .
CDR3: CASSSQGGDTQYF
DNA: TGTGCCAGCAGCTCACAGGGGGGGGATACGCAGTATTTT

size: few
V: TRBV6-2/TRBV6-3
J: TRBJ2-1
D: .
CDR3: CASSRLVNNEQFF
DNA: TGTGCCAGCAGTCGACTAGTTAACAATGAGCAGTTCTTC

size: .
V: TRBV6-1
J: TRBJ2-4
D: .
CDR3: CASSEAAIQYF
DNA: TGTGCCAGCAGTGAAGCGGCCATTCAGTACTTC

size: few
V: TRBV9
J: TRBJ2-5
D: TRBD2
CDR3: CASNLAGGHQETQYF
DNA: TGTGCCAGCAACCTAGCGGGGGGTCACCAAGAGACCCAGTACTTC

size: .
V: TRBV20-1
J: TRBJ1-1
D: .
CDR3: CSARGQVDTEAFF
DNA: TGCAGTGCTCGAGGGCAGGTGGACACTGAAGCTTTCTTT

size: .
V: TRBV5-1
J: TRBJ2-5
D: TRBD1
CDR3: CASSGGQRGETQYF
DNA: TGCGCCAGCAGCGGGGGACAGAGGGGCGAGACCCAGTACTTC

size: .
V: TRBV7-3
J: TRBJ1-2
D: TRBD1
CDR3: CASSPSTGGGYTF
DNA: TGTGCCAGCAGCCCATCGACAGGGGGTGGCTACACCTTC

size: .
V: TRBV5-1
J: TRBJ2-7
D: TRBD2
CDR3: CASSAHTLAGGSYEQYF
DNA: TGCGCCAGCAGCGCCCACACGCTAGCGGGAGGATCCTACGAGCAGTACTTC

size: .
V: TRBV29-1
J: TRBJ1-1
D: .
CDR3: CSVEGGGSTEAFF
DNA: TGCAGCGTTGAGGGAGGGGGTAGCACTGAAGCTTTCTTT

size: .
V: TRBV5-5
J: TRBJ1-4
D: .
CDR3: CASSLRGIGEKLFF
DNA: TGTGCCAGCAGCTTGCGGGGAATAGGTGAAAAACTGTTTTTT

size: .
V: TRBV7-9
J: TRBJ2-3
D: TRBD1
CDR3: CASSSTGGNQYF
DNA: TGTGCCAGCAGCTCGACAGGGGGCAATCAGTATTTT

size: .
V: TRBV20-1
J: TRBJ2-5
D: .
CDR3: CSARPGADETQYF
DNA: TGCAGTGCTAGACCGGGGGCGGACGAGACCCAGTACTTC